This T cell receptor beta chain originates from a study of blood T cell repertoires in COVID-19. Study-level background: COVID-19 samples from acute and convalescent phases originated in the United States, Italy and Spain.

V lost 3 bases and J lost 11; bases outside the gene matches: 12. The CDR3 contains 16 residues. Germline V CDR1 and CDR2: LNHNV, YYDKDF (reference sequence). While infection was still active, Seattle patients were enrolled and then followed longitudinally. Profiling relied on immunoSEQ multiplex PCR, and the TCRdb table lists in-frame clones only, not all of them. The table lists about 170,000 clones, over 80% of them singletons. The rearrangement uses TRBV15 and TRBJ1-4, with 10 bases that match TRBD1. The sequenced sample was peripheral blood. This clonotype was sampled from an elderly woman with COVID-19, enrolled during active disease. The CDR3 protein is CATSSPTGQGKVKLFF. The CDR3 bases are TGTGCCACCAGCAGCCCGACGGGACAGGGGAAGGTTAAACTGTTTTTT. Full variable domain (rest looked up from reference TRBV15 and TRBJ1-4): DAMVIQNPRYQVTQFGKPVTLSCSQTLNHNVMYWYQQKSSQAPKLLFHYYDKDFNNEADTPDNFQSRRPNTSFCFLDIRSPGLGDTAMYLCATSSPTGQGKVKLFFGSGTQLSVL.